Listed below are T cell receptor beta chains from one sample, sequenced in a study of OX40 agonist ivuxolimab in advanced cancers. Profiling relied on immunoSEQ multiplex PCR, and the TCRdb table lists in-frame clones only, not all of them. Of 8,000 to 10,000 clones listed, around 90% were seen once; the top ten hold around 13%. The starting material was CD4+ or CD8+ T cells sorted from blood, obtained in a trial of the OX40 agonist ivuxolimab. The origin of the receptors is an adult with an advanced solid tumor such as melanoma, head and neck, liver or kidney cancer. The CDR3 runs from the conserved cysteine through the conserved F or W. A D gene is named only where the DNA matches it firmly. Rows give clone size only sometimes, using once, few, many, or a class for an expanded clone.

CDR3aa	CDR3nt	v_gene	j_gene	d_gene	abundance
CASSGTGRNGYTF	TGTGCCAGCAGTGGGACAGGGAGGAATGGCTACACCTTC	TRBV6-6	TRBJ1-2	TRBD1	once
CSAGEGGGYTF	TGCAGTGCTGGAGAGGGGGGAGGCTACACCTTC	TRBV20-1	TRBJ1-2	-	-
CASSIWASGSTDTQYF	TGTGCCAGTAGTATCTGGGCTAGCGGGAGCACAGATACGCAGTATTTT	TRBV19	TRBJ2-3	TRBD2	-
CASRRGSSYEQYF	TGTGCCAGCAGGCGGGGATCCTCCTACGAGCAGTACTTC	TRBV5-6	TRBJ2-7	-	-
CASSPGTLERTIYF	TGTGCCAGCAGTCCCGGGACACTGGAACGGACCATATATTTT	TRBV28	TRBJ1-3	-	-
CASSAGPYNSPLHF	TGTGCCAGCAGTGCAGGGCCCTATAATTCACCCCTCCACTTT	TRBV6-1	TRBJ1-6	-	-
CASSPRVGYNEQFF	TGTGCCAGCTCACCTAGGGTTGGGTACAATGAGCAGTTCTTC	TRBV18	TRBJ2-1	-	-
CATSLRQGGWRDTQYF	TGTGCCACCAGCCTGCGCCAGGGGGGTTGGAGGGATACGCAGTATTTT	TRBV15	TRBJ2-3	-	-
CAWSVNGRRSYEKLFF	TGTGCCTGGAGTGTAAACGGCCGCAGGAGTTATGAAAAACTGTTTTTT	TRBV30	TRBJ1-4	-	-
CAWSVGTGANEQYF	TGTGCCTGGAGTGTCGGGACAGGGGCAAACGAGCAGTACTTC	TRBV30	TRBJ2-7	TRBD1	-
CASSERIENEQFF	TGTGCCAGCAGTGAAAGGATCGAAAATGAGCAGTTCTTC	TRBV2	TRBJ2-1	-	-
CASSSLTDGQSRANVLTF	TGTGCCAGCAGTTCGCTTACAGATGGACAAAGTCGGGCCAACGTCCTGACTTTC	TRBV25-1	TRBJ2-6	-	-
CASSQMGAGSTEAFF	TGTGCCAGCAGCCAAATGGGGGCGGGGAGCACTGAAGCTTTCTTT	TRBV14	TRBJ1-1	-	-
CASWGQNQETQYF	TGTGCCAGCTGGGGACAGAATCAAGAGACCCAGTACTTC	TRBV6-1	TRBJ2-5	TRBD1	-
CASSFDSQPQHF	TGTGCCAGCAGCTTTGACAGTCAGCCCCAGCATTTT	TRBV7-9	TRBJ1-5	-	-
CASSLVLGTEAFF	TGTGCCAGCAGCTTAGTTTTGGGGACTGAAGCTTTCTTT	TRBV7-2	TRBJ1-1	-	-
CASSYRGISDSPLHF	TGTGCCAGCAGTTACCGGGGAATTTCGGATTCACCCCTCCACTTT	TRBV6-6	TRBJ1-6	-	-
CASSIGTGRNGYTF	TGTGCCAGCAGTATCGGGACAGGGAGAAATGGCTACACCTTC	TRBV27	TRBJ1-2	TRBD1	-
CAWTPRAGLTEAFF	TGTGCCTGGACCCCGAGGGCAGGGCTGACTGAAGCTTTCTTT	TRBV30	TRBJ1-1	-	-
CASSKDGYYGYTF	TGTGCCAGCAGTAAGGACGGTTACTATGGCTACACCTTC	TRBV27	TRBJ1-2	-	-
CASSIVGNRYTEAFF	TGTGCCAGTAGTATAGTCGGGAACAGATACACTGAAGCTTTCTTT	TRBV19	TRBJ1-1	-	-
CASSPEAMDSEAFF	TGTGCCAGCTCACCAGAGGCGATGGACTCTGAAGCTTTCTTT	TRBV18	TRBJ1-1	-	-
CASSLAQQQGWETQYF	TGCGCCAGCAGCTTGGCTCAACAACAGGGATGGGAGACCCAGTACTTC	TRBV5-1	TRBJ2-5	-	once
CASSSPVRDRETQYF	TGTGCCAGCAGCTCCCCGGTCCGGGACCGAGAGACCCAGTACTTC	TRBV13	TRBJ2-5	-	-
CASSLDWASEQFF	TGTGCCAGCAGCTTGGACTGGGCTAGTGAGCAGTTCTTC	TRBV5-8	TRBJ2-1	-	-
CASSYSTRTDTQYF	TGTGCCAGCAGTTACTCAACTAGAACAGATACGCAGTATTTT	TRBV6-5	TRBJ2-3	-	few
CASSATGLSEAFF	TGTGCCAGCAGCGCGACAGGGCTGTCTGAAGCTTTCTTT	TRBV11-1	TRBJ1-1	TRBD1	few
CASSGDRDVGYSNQPQHF	TGTGCCAGCAGTGGGGACAGGGATGTGGGCTACAGCAATCAGCCCCAGCATTTT	TRBV28	TRBJ1-5	TRBD1	-
CAWSRANTGELFF	TGTGCCTGGTCCAGGGCGAACACCGGGGAGCTGTTTTTT	TRBV30	TRBJ2-2	-	-
CASSQVGGTEAFF	TGTGCCAGCAGCCAAGTGGGTGGAACTGAAGCTTTCTTT	TRBV14	TRBJ1-1	-	-
CASSDQQVGVGQPQHF	TGTGCCAGCAGTGACCAACAGGTAGGGGTAGGCCAGCCCCAGCATTTT	TRBV6-1	TRBJ1-5	-	-
CASSQRSSGANVLTF	TGCGCCAGCAGCCAAAGAAGCTCTGGGGCCAACGTCCTGACTTTC	TRBV4-1	TRBJ2-6	-	few
CASSPGQGGETQYF	TGTGCCAGCTCACCGGGACAGGGAGGAGAGACCCAGTACTTC	TRBV18	TRBJ2-5	TRBD1	once
CAIRTGDRNTEAFF	TGTGCCATCAGGACAGGCGACCGGAACACTGAAGCTTTCTTT	TRBV10-3	TRBJ1-1	-	-
CATSRDRASGSLQYF	TGTGCCACCAGCAGAGATCGGGCTAGCGGGAGCTTGCAGTACTTC	TRBV15	TRBJ2-7	TRBD2	once
CSVLRGGGNTIYF	TGCAGCGTTTTAAGGGGGGGTGGAAACACCATATATTTT	TRBV29-1	TRBJ1-3	-	once
CASSQDGELAGYNEQFF	TGTGCCAGCAGCCAAGATGGGGAACTAGCGGGTTACAATGAGCAGTTCTTC	TRBV4-2	TRBJ2-1	TRBD2	-
CASSRQGDTEAFF	TGTGCCAGCAGCCGACAGGGCGACACTGAAGCTTTCTTT	TRBV7-9	TRBJ1-1	TRBD1	-
CASREWGKGKHNEQFF	TGCGCCAGCCGAGAGTGGGGCAAGGGGAAGCACAATGAGCAGTTCTTC	TRBV10-2	TRBJ2-1	-	once
CASSSSDRVIQFF	TGTGCCAGCAGCTCATCCGACAGGGTGATCCAGTTCTTC	TRBV6-5	TRBJ2-1	TRBD1	-
CASSQGSGNWEFF	TGTGCCAGCAGCCAAGGCAGCGGGAACTGGGAGTTCTTC	TRBV14	TRBJ2-1	TRBD2	-
CASSPSGTLNEQFF	TGCGCCAGCAGTCCTAGCGGGACCCTCAATGAGCAGTTCTTC	TRBV10-2	TRBJ2-1	TRBD2	-
CASETSGTSGRAPYNEQFF	TGTGCCAGTGAGACCTCCGGGACTAGCGGGAGGGCACCATACAATGAGCAGTTCTTC	TRBV19	TRBJ2-1	TRBD2	-
CASSLEGGTDTQYF	TGTGCCAGCAGCTTAGAAGGGGGCACAGATACGCAGTATTTT	TRBV7-9	TRBJ2-3	-	-
CASSVSGTSGGYTF	TGTGCCAGCAGCGTCTCGGGGACCTCCGGGGGCTACACCTTC	TRBV9	TRBJ1-2	-	-
CASTSPGTGSNEQFF	TGTGCCAGCACGTCACCCGGGACAGGGTCCAATGAGCAGTTCTTC	TRBV28	TRBJ2-1	TRBD1	-
CAITREETAGELFF	TGTGCCATCACTAGGGAGGAGACGGCCGGGGAGCTGTTTTTT	TRBV10-3	TRBJ2-2	-	-
CASSPSGRRNEQFF	TGTGCCAGCAGCCCTAGCGGGAGACGAAATGAGCAGTTCTTC	TRBV27	TRBJ2-1	TRBD2	-
CASSLVQSSTDTQYF	TGCGCCAGCAGCTTGGTTCAGTCTAGCACAGATACGCAGTATTTT	TRBV5-1	TRBJ2-3	-	-
CASSSQGMEVEKLFF	TGCGCCAGCAGCTCACAGGGGATGGAGGTTGAAAAACTGTTTTTT	TRBV5-1	TRBJ1-4	TRBD1	-
CASSLRGGTQETQYF	TGTGCCAGCAGCTTAAGGGGGGGGACCCAAGAGACCCAGTACTTC	TRBV7-3	TRBJ2-5	TRBD2	-
CASSLQTSGGQETQYF	TGTGCCAGCAGCCTACAGACTAGCGGGGGTCAAGAGACCCAGTACTTC	TRBV7-8	TRBJ2-5	TRBD2	-
CASSLGRHTEAFF	TGTGCCAGCAGCCTTGGACGGCACACTGAAGCTTTCTTT	TRBV7-3	TRBJ1-1	-	-
CASSLAANTEAFF	TGTGCCAGCAGCTTAGCCGCGAACACTGAAGCTTTCTTT	TRBV7-3	TRBJ1-1	-	-
CASSQLLAGGAGELFF	TGTGCCAGCAGCCAACTGCTAGCGGGAGGGGCCGGGGAGCTGTTTTTT	TRBV4-2	TRBJ2-2	TRBD2	once
CAWTNRQGRQEKLFF	TGTGCCTGGACTAACAGACAGGGGAGGCAGGAAAAACTGTTTTTT	TRBV30	TRBJ1-4	TRBD1	-
CASSLKREVAYEQYF	TGTGCCAGCAGTTTAAAGCGGGAGGTGGCCTACGAGCAGTACTTC	TRBV27	TRBJ2-7	TRBD2	once
CASSYPGLAGTTYNEQFF	TGCGCCAGCAGCTATCCGGGACTAGCGGGAACAACCTACAATGAGCAGTTCTTC	TRBV5-1	TRBJ2-1	TRBD2	-
CASSLGDRRNYEQYF	TGTGCCAGCAGCTTAGGGGACAGGAGAAACTACGAGCAGTACTTC	TRBV7-8	TRBJ2-7	TRBD1	few